This TCR beta chain came from a study of blood T cells in healthy people across ages. The germline V gene has CDR1 SGHRS and CDR2 YFSETQ. This CDR3 has 15 amino acids. V was clipped by 1 base and J by 3 bases; unmatched bases: 4. Primers used in a second PCR of about 6 to 11 cycles were a sample-barcoded 5' primer and a J-beta primer mix. A template-switch adaptor with 12 random nucleotides tagged each cDNA molecule. TCRdb re-derived calls from the 5' RACE reads in MiXCR, one entry per CDR3 protein. The top ten hold roughly 20% of the sample, which has 450,000 to 700,000 distinct CDR3 sequences, 27% seen once. In regard to this clonotype: The antigen is not known.

Points from the study as a whole: Naive T cell percentage strongly correlated with TCR beta diversity.

Peripheral blood from each donor was collected in a volume of 9.5 to 10 milliliters. Sequenced: blood. J is TRBJ2-7 and V is TRBV5-1, with TRBD2 matching 10 bases. The source of this sequence is a woman in her 70s in good health. The CDR3 reads CASSLTSGGVYEQYF. In DNA, the CDR3 is TGCGCCAGCAGCTTGACCAGCGGGGGGGTCTACGAGCAGTACTTC.